A single sample gave rise to the 24 T cell receptor beta chains below, sequenced in a study of identifying expanded T cells in peripheral blood. Clones were read by immunoSEQ multiplex PCR, and TCRdb kept only the in-frame ones, dropping some. The data contain 100,000 to 150,000 clones, 75% to 90% of them singletons. Sequences were obtained from blood. Source of these receptors: a person aged 18 to 70 in good health.

The rearrangement links TRBV5-4 to TRBJ1-6; D may be TRBD1 (5 bases). The ends were cut back, 3 bases at V and 8 bases at J, with 12 bases in the middle. The CDR3 totals 14 residues. Germline values: CDR1 SGHNT, CDR2 YYREEE (reference sequence). The DNA of the CDR3 is TGTGCCAGCAGCTCTTGGGGGGGGGATTCACCCCTCCACTTT. Its translation is CASSSWGGDSPLHF.

This chain uses TRBV6-5 with TRBJ1-1; TRBD1 matches at 8 bases. The CDR3 runs to 13 residues. Germline V gene lookup returns CDR1 MNHEY and CDR2 SVGAGI. V dropped 4 bases and J dropped 6; count of bases not matched to a gene: 4. The DNA for the CDR3 is TGTGCCAGCAGTTTATACAGGGGGGCTGAAGCTTTCTTT. Amino acid sequence: CASSLYRGAEAFF.

The chain links TRBV19 to TRBJ1-1; D possibly corresponds to TRBD1 (5 bases). From germline, CDR1 is LNHDA and CDR2 SQIVND (reference sequence). The CDR3 consists of 15 residues. The V and J ends lost 11 bases and 1 base respectively, with 20 bases between them. CDR3 region: CASNSPFGGNTEAFF. The CDR3, as DNA: TGTGCCTCCAACTCCCCCTTTGGGGGGAACACTGAAGCTTTCTTT.

The gene calls are TRBV7-9 and TRBJ2-6; the D is unclear. V was trimmed by 3 bases and J by 0 bases, leaving 6 bases between them. Germline V CDR1 and CDR2: SEHNR, FQNEAQ (reference sequence). The CDR3 runs to 15 residues. The CDR3 sequence: CASSLSASGANVLTF. The CDR3 DNA reads as TGTGCCAGCAGCTTGTCGGCCTCTGGGGCCAACGTCCTGACTTTC.

This chain joins TRBV4-3 and TRBJ1-4; possible D gene TRBD1, 5 bases. V was shortened by 3 bases and J by 5 bases, with 16 bases between the two germline ends. The CDR3 spans 16 residues. Germline CDR1 LGHNA, CDR2 YSLEER. Here the CDR3 DNA reads TGCGCCAGCAGCCATCGTTCAGGAGGGGTCAATGAAAAACTGTTTTTT. Its translation is CASSHRSGGVNEKLFF.

V usage is TRBV4-3 and J usage is TRBJ2-3; 8 bases are shared with TRBD2. Per germline, CDR1 LGHNA and CDR2 YSLEER. The CDR3 consists of 17 residues. V shed 0 bases and J 2 bases; nucleotides not matched to a gene: 7. CDR3 coding DNA: TGCGCCAGCAGCCAAGATATGGCGGGGGGACACACAGATACGCAGTATTTT. This sequence encodes CASSQDMAGGHTDTQYF.

As concerns this clone: This specimen includes other DNA sequences encoding the same CDR3. The rearrangement joins TRBV5-1 to TRBJ1-2; D may be TRBD1 (5 bases). Trimming left V 0 bases short and J 1 base short, with 7 bases between. The CDR3 has 14 residues. Per the germline V gene, CDR1 is SGHRS and CDR2 is YFSETQ. CDR3 coding DNA: TGCGCCAGCAGCTTGGGCGACAGTAACTATGGCTACACCTTC. This sequence encodes CASSLGDSNYGYTF.

CDR3 amino acids: CASSVTDEQFF. In nucleotides, the CDR3 is TGTGCCAGTAGTGTTACGGATGAGCAGTTCTTC. The chain recombines TRBV19 with TRBJ2-1; no definite D call. This CDR3 has 11 amino acids. V was shortened by 5 bases and J by 8 bases, with 7 bases between the two germline ends. Looked up from germline, CDR1 is LNHDA and CDR2 is SQIVND (reference sequence).

The chain links TRBV19 to TRBJ2-5, with D tentatively TRBD1 (5 bases). V was cut by 5 bases and J by 1 base, with 14 bases left in between. There are 15 residues in the CDR3. Germline assignment: CDR1 LNHDA and CDR2 SQIVND (reference sequence). This CDR3 reads CASSPWGRTQETQYF. As DNA, the CDR3 is TGTGCCAGTAGTCCCTGGGGCAGAACCCAAGAGACCCAGTACTTC.

This clone was recorded only once. The chain couples TRBV30 to TRBJ1-5; D is unclear. The V gene's germline CDR1 is GTSNPN and CDR2 SVGIG (reference sequence). Trimming removed 3 bases from V and 0 bases from J, with 9 bases in between. The CDR3 is 14 amino acids. CDR3 sequence (DNA): TGTGCCTGGAGCGGGGTTAATAGCAATCAGCCCCAGCATTTT. Its translation: CAWSGVNSNQPQHF.

The chain's CDR3 is CASSVTVNTEAFF. CDR3 DNA sequence: TGTGCCAGCAGCGTGACAGTTAACACTGAAGCTTTCTTT. The rearrangement links TRBV2 to TRBJ1-1, with a weak D call TRBD1 (5 bases). The CDR3 totals 13 residues. Trimming pared 6 bases from V and 2 bases from J, leaving 10 bases between. The germline gives CDR1 SNHLY, CDR2 FYNNEI. Looking up the rest from reference TRBV2 and TRBJ1-1 gives the full variable domain: EPEVTQTPSHQVTQMGQEVILRCVPISNHLYFYWYRQILGQKVEFLVSFYNNEISEKSEIFDDQFSVERPDGSNFTLKIRSTKLEDSAMYFCASSVTVNTEAFFGQGTRLTVV.

This chain links TRBV5-4 with TRBJ1-3; possibly TRBD1 for D (6 bases). This CDR3 contains 14 residues. The V and J ends lost 4 bases and 0 bases respectively, with 8 bases between them. Germline V gives CDR1 SGHNT, CDR2 YYREEE (reference sequence). CDR3 sequence: CASSIQGSGNTIYF. The CDR3, as DNA: TGTGCCAGCAGCATACAGGGCTCTGGAAACACCATATATTTT.

By its share, this clone is medium-sized. This rearrangement joins TRBV6-1 to TRBJ1-2, with 7 bases that match TRBD1. CDR3 length: 13 residues. With V trimmed by 2 bases and J by 10 bases, 7 bases remained unmatched. CDR1 and CDR2 from the germline V gene are MNHNS and SASEGT. The CDR3 loop is CASSEILGTAYTF. CDR3 nucleotide sequence: TGTGCCAGCAGTGAAATTTTGGGGACAGCCTACACCTTC.

The CDR3 region has the DNA TGTGCCAGCAGCATCCACACGCGGGGGTACGGGGAGCTGTTTTTT. This codes for CASSIHTRGYGELFF. This chain links TRBV21-1 with TRBJ2-2; the table gives TRBD2 as D, unverified against the DNA. TRBV21-1 is annotated as a pseudogene. The CDR3 length is 15 residues.

This rearrangement joins TRBV4-3 to TRBJ2-3, with D possibly matching TRBD2 (5 bases). From germline, CDR1 is LGHNA and CDR2 YSLEER. Deletions cut 0 bases from V and 3 bases from J, with 10 bases between. The CDR3 is 15 amino acids. CDR3 amino acids: CASSQDLRGTDTQYF. The CDR3 DNA follows: TGCGCCAGCAGCCAAGATCTACGGGGAACAGATACGCAGTATTTT.

The rearrangement links TRBV4-2 to TRBJ2-3; 12 bases are a match to TRBD2. Losses at the gene ends were 3 bases for V and 8 bases for J; bases not matched to a gene: 12. Germline CDR1 LGHNA, CDR2 YNFKEQ. The CDR3 has 17 amino acids. The CDR3 sequence: CASSQVTSGGFGGTQYF. CDR3 DNA: TGTGCCAGCAGCCAGGTGACTAGCGGGGGATTTGGGGGTACGCAGTATTTT.

This clone turned up a few times. J is TRBJ2-7 and V is TRBV2; the D gene could be TRBD1 or TRBD2 (5 bases each). The CDR3 runs 14 residues. Germline assignment: CDR1 SNHLY and CDR2 FYNNEI. Trimming removed 7 bases from V and 3 bases from J, with 16 bases in between. The CDR3 bases are TGTGCCAGCAAGTTCGGGACGGAGAACTACGAGCAGTACTTC. It yields the protein CASKFGTENYEQYF.

The chain has TRBV19 and TRBJ2-5; 8 nucleotides match TRBD2. CDR1 and CDR2 from the germline V gene are LNHDA and SQIVND (reference sequence). The CDR3 covers 16 residues. V lost 5 bases and J lost 4; bases outside the gene matches: 12. In DNA, the CDR3 is TGTGCCAGTAGTGACGGACTCGCGGGGGGAACAGAGACCCAGTACTTC. This encodes CASSDGLAGGTETQYF.

The chain recombines TRBV5-1 with TRBJ2-7; 7 bases are a match to TRBD1. CDR1 and CDR2 from the germline V gene are SGHRS and YFSETQ. V was pared by 5 bases and J by 1 base, with 24 bases of the junction left unmatched. The CDR3 length is 20 residues. The CDR3 sequence: CASSPARALTRDRSSYEQYF. DNA of the CDR3: TGCGCCAGCAGTCCCGCTCGGGCCTTAACCCGGGACAGATCATCCTACGAGCAGTACTTC.

The chain carries TRBV5-1 and TRBJ2-2, with 11 bases lining up with TRBD2. The CDR3 has 15 amino acids. Germline CDR1 reads SGHRS; CDR2 reads YFSETQ. The V gene end was trimmed by 2 bases and the J gene end by 4 bases; junction bases not matched to a gene: 1. The CDR3 bases are TGCGCCAGCAGCTTACTAGCGGGGGTCACCGGGGAGCTGTTTTTT. It codes for CASSLLAGVTGELFF.

A single count supports this clone. The CDR3 region is CASSPFGGALTNEKLFF. CDR3 sequence (DNA): TGTGCCAGCTCACCGTTCGGGGGAGCCCTAACTAATGAAAAACTGTTTTTT. The genes are TRBV18 and TRBJ1-4, with D perhaps matching TRBD1 (5 bases). The CDR3 length is 17 residues. Trimming shortened V by 3 bases and J by 1 base, and 15 bases separated the two germline ends. CDR1 KGHSH and CDR2 LQKENI come from the germline V gene. Full variable domain (remainder filled in from reference TRBV18 and TRBJ1-4): NAGVMQNPRHLVRRRGQEARLRCSPMKGHSHVYWYRQLPEEGLKFMVYLQKENIIDESGMPKERFSAEFPKEGPSILRIQQVVRGDSAAYFCASSPFGGALTNEKLFFGSGTQLSVL.

This chain joins TRBV14 and TRBJ1-3, with TRBD1 identical over 8 bases. Looked up from germline, CDR1 is SGHDN and CDR2 is FVKESK. V lost 5 bases and J lost 3; bases outside the gene matches: 12. This CDR3 is built from 17 residues. The CDR3 coding sequence is TGTGCCAGCAGCAGAACTCAGGGGGCCACCTTTGGAAACACCATATATTTT. Translated, it gives CASSRTQGATFGNTIYF.

Regarding this clone: One base away lies a much larger clone, so this may be a sequencing read error. The same CDR3 is also encoded by other DNA sequences in this sample. The gene calls are TRBV5-4 and TRBJ2-5, with D possibly TRBD1 on 5 matching bases. This CDR3 region has 13 residues. Trimming pared 0 bases from V and 2 bases from J, leaving 5 bases between. Germline V CDR1 and CDR2: SGHNT, YYREEE (reference sequence). The CDR3 loop is CASSLGQQETQYF. The CDR3 nucleotides are TGTGCCAGCAGCTTGGGACAGCAAGAGACCCAGTACTTC.

This chain connects TRBV5-6 to TRBJ2-5, with 9 bases that match TRBD1. The CDR3 is made up of 13 amino acids. Germline V gene sequence: CDR1 SGHDT, CDR2 YYEEEE. Trimming cost V 5 bases and J 4 bases; bases outside gene matches: 3. CDR3: CASRKDRGETQYF. The CDR3, as DNA: TGTGCCAGCAGAAAGGACAGGGGAGAGACCCAGTACTTC.